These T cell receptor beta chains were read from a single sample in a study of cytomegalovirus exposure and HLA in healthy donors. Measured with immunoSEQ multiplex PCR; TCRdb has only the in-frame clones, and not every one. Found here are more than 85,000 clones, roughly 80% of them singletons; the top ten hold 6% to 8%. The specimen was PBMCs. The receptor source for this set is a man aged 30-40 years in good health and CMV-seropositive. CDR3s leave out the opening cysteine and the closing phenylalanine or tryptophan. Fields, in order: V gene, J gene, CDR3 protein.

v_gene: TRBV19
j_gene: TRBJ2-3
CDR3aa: ASGPGYTSTDTQY

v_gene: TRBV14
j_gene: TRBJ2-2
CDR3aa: ASSQDPWDSYTGELF

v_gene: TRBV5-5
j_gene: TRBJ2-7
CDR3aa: ASSLGQGVYEQY

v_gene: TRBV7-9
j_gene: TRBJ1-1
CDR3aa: ASSSDRYEAF

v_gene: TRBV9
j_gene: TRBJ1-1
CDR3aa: ASSPLQAGDTEAF

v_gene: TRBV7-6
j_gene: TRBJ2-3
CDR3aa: ASSLEPRNTDTQY

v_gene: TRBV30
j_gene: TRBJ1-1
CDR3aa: AWSVGGGTEAF

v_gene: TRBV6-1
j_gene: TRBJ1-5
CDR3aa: ASIQNWGQDQPQH

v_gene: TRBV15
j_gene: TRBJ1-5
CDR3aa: ATSNTGKEPQH

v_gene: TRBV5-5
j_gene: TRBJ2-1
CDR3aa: ASSQGQGEDEQF

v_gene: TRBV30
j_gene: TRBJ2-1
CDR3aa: AWSVLVYNEQF

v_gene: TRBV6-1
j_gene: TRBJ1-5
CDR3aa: ASRGTGDSQPQH

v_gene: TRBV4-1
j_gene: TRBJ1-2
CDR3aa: ASSQDLGGQRVYGYT

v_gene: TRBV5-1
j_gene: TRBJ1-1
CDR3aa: ASKPQVGNTEAF

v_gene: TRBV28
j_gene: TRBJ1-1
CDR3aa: ASSKDRRVAEAF

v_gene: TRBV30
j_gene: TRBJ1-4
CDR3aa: AWSVLYSEKLF

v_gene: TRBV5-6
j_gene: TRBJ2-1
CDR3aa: ASSLGAGAPWDEQF

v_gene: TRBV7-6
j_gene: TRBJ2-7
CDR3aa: ASSFLGQKFYEQY

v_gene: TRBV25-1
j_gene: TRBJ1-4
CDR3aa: ASSENRGLVSEKLF

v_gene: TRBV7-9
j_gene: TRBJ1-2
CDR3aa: ASRRLGTGDGYT

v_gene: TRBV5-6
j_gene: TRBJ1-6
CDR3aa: ASRKGGGGNSPLH

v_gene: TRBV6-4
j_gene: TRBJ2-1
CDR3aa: ASSEGLAGNEQF

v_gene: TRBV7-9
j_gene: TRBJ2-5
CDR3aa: ASSRNPSGLEETQY

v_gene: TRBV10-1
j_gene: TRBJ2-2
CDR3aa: ASSGQGNTGELF

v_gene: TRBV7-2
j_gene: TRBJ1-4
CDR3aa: ASSLGGLKREKLF

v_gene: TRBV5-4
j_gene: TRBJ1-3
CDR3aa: ASSSSGSGNTIY

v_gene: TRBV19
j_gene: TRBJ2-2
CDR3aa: ASSMSQNTGELF

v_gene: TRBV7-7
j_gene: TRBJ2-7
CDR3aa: ASSLGRGYEQY

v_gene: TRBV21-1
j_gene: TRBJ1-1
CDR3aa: ASSKGWGGMNTEAF

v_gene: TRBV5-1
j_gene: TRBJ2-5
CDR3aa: ASRRGAGEETQY

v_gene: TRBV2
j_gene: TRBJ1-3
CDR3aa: ASSGRTGGSGNTIY

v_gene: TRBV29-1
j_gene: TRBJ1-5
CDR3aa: SVATGTGIQPQH

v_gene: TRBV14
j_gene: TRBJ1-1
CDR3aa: ASSRGSMNTEAF

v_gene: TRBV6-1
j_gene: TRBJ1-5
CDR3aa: ASSALGGANQPQH

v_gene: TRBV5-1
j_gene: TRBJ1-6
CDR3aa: ASSLGQDNSPLH

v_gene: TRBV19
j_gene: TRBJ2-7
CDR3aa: ASSIMLAGVYEQY

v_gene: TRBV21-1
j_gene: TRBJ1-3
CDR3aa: ASSKGGQGSGNTIY

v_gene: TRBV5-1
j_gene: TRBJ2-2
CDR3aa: ASSLARANTGELF

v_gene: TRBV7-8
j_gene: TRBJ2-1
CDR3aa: ASSLSRFRNEQF

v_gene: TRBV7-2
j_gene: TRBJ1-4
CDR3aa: ASSLWSGGPEKLF

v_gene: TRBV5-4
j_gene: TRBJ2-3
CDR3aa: ASSPGGEDTQY

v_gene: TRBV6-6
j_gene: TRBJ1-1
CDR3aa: ASSLTGGRTEAF

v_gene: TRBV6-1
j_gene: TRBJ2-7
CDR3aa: ASSTDASYEQY

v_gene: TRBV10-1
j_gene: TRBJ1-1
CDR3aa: ASSATTVRNTEAF

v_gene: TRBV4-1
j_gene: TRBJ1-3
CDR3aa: ASSQEGSAVSGNTIY

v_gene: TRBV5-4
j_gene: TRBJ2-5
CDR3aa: ASSPLGGGFREETQY

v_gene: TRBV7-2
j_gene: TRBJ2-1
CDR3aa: ASSLFARGDGEQF

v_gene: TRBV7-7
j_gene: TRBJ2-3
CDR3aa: ASSPDRGTYLSTDTQY

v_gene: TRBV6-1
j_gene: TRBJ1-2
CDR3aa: ASSGLQGAYGYT

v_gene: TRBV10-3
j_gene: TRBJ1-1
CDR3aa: AISAQGGTEAF

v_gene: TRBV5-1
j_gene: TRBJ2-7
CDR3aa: ASTPTSDSYEQY

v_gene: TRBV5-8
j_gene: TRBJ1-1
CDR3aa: ASSLVPRDSAEAF

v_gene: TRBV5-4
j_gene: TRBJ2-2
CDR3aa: ASTEEGGRMNTGELF

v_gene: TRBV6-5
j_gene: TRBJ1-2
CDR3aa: ASRDRPVEDGYT

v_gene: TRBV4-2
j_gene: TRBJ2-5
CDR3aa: ASSPGLRGETQY

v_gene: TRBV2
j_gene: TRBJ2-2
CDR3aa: ASRDRTSEGGELF

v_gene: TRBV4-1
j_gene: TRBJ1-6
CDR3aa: ASSQGGKGKGLNSPLH

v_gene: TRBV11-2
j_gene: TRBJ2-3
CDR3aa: ASSSRQGRRTDTQY

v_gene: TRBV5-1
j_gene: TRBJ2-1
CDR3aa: ASSLTAGLAGGPVEQF